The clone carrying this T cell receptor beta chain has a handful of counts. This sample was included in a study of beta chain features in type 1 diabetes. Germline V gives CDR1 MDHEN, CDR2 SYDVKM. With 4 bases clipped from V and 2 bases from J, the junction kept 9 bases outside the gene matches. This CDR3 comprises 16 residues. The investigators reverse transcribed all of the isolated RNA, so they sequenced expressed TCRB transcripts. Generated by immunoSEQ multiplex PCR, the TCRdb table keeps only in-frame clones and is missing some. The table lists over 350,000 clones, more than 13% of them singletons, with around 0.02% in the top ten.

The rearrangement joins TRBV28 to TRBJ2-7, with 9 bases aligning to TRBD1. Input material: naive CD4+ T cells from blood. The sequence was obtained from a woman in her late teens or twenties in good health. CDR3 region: CASSSYPGQGAYEQYF. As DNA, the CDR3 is TGTGCCAGCAGTTCTTACCCGGGACAGGGTGCCTACGAGCAGTACTTC.